The rows below give T cell receptor beta chains drawn from one sample of a study of radiation and T cells in renal cell carcinoma. Using immunoSEQ multiplex PCR, the repertoire was profiled, and TCRdb retains in-frame clones only, with some absent. The profile covers 100,000 to 150,000 clones, with roughly 91% appearing a single time and about 5% taken by the ten largest. The source material was blood, sampled from a patient whose treatment included radiotherapy and nephrectomy. The receptors originated from a woman between 70 and 85 years old with renal cell carcinoma. Each CDR3 is given with its conserved first and last residue.

V gene: TRBV29-1; J gene: TRBJ2-1; CDR3 protein: CSVLAGGKYNEQFF
V gene: TRBV5-1; J gene: TRBJ2-2; CDR3 protein: CASSRRAGSAAGELFF
V gene: TRBV28; J gene: TRBJ1-5; CDR3 protein: CASSLSDRGLQPQHF
V gene: TRBV5-4; J gene: TRBJ2-2; CDR3 protein: CASSGVAGGNTGELFF
V gene: TRBV7-2; J gene: TRBJ2-7; CDR3 protein: CASSFGHSYEQYF
V gene: TRBV7-8; J gene: TRBJ2-7; CDR3 protein: CASRPDLPSYEQYF
V gene: TRBV7-2; J gene: TRBJ1-2; CDR3 protein: CASSLAGGAVYGYTF
V gene: TRBV5-6; J gene: TRBJ1-2; CDR3 protein: CASNLAGQGDYGYTF
V gene: TRBV5-1; J gene: TRBJ1-1; CDR3 protein: CASSGLGDTEAFF
V gene: TRBV9; J gene: TRBJ1-3; CDR3 protein: CASSLQGGNTIYF
V gene: TRBV9; J gene: TRBJ2-6; CDR3 protein: CASSRFAGSGANVLTF
V gene: TRBV5-5; J gene: TRBJ2-7; CDR3 protein: CASSLQGTLSSYEQYF
V gene: TRBV7-2; J gene: TRBJ1-3; CDR3 protein: CASRHSSGNTIYF
V gene: TRBV29-1; J gene: TRBJ2-3; CDR3 protein: CSVGALAARTDTQYF
V gene: TRBV6-5; J gene: TRBJ1-3; CDR3 protein: CASSFGQGATGNTIYF
V gene: TRBV14; J gene: TRBJ1-5; CDR3 protein: CASSQSAYQPQHF
V gene: TRBV5-6; J gene: TRBJ2-7; CDR3 protein: CASSLTGFEQYF
V gene: TRBV7-2; J gene: TRBJ2-7; CDR3 protein: CASSLAGGRYEQYF
V gene: TRBV28; J gene: TRBJ1-1; CDR3 protein: CASSPGGVGTEAFF
V gene: TRBV10-3; J gene: TRBJ2-5; CDR3 protein: CAISESDWTSGGRFETQYF
V gene: TRBV4-1; J gene: TRBJ2-7; CDR3 protein: CASSQVFPGQRSGGPSYEQYF
V gene: TRBV15; J gene: TRBJ2-3; CDR3 protein: CATSRRHDTQYF
V gene: TRBV27; J gene: TRBJ2-3; CDR3 protein: CASSRRGAGADTQYF